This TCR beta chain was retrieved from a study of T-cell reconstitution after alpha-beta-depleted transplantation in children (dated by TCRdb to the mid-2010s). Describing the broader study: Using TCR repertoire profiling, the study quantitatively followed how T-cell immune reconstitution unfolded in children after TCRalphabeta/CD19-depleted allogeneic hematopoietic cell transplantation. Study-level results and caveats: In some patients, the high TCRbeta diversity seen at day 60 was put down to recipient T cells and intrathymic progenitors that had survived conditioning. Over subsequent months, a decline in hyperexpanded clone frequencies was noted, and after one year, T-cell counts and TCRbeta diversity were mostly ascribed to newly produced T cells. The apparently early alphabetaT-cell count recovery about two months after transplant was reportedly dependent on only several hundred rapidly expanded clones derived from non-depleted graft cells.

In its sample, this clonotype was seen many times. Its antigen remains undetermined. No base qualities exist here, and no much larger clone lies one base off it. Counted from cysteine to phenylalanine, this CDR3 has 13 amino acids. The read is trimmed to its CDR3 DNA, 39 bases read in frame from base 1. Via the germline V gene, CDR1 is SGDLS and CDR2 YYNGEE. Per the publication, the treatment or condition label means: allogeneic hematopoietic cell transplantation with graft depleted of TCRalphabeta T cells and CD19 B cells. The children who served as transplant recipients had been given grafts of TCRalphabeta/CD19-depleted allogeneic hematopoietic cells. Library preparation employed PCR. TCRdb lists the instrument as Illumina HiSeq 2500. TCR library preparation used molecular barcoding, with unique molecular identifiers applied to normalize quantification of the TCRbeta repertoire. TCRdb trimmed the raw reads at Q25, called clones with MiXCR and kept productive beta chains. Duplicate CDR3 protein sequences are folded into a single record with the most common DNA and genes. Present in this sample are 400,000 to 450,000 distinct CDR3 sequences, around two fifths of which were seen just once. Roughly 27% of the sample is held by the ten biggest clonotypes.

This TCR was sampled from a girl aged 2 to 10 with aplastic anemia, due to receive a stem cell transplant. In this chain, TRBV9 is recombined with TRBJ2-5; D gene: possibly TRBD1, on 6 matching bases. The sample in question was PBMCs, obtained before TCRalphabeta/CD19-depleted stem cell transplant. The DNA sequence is TGTGCTACCTCGAGGACAGTGCAAGAGACCCAGTACTTC. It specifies CATSRTVQETQYF.